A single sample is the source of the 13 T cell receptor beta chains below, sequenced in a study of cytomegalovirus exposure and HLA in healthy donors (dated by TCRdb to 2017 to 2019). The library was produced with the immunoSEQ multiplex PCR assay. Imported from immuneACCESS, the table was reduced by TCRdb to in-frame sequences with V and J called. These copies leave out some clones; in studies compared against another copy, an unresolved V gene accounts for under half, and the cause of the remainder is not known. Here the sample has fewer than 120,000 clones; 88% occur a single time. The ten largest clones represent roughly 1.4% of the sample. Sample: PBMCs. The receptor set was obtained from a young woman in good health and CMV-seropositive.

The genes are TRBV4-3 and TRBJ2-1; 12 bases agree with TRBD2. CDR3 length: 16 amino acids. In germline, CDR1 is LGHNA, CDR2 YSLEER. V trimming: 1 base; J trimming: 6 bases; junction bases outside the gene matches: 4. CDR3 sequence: CASSQGLAGAGNEQFF. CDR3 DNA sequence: TGCGCCAGCAGCCAAGGACTAGCGGGAGCGGGCAATGAGCAGTTCTTC.

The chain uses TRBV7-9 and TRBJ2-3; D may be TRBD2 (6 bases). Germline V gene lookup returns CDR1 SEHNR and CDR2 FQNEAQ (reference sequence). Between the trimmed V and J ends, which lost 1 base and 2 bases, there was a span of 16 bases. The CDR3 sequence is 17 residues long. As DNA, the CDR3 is TGTGCCAGCAGCTTAGTGTTGGGGGACTGGGACACAGATACGCAGTATTTT. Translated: CASSLVLGDWDTDTQYF. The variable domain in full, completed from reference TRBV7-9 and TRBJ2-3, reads DTGVSQNPRHKITKRGQNVTFRCDPISEHNRLYWYRQTLGQGPEFLTYFQNEAQLEKSRLLSDRFSAERPKGSFSTLEIQRTEQGDSAMYLCASSLVLGDWDTDTQYFGPGTRLTVL.

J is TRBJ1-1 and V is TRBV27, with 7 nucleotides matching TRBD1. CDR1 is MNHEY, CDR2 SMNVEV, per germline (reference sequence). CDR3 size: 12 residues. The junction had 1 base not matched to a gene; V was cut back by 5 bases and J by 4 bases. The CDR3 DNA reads TGTGCCAGCAGTCACAGGGGCACTGAAGCTTTCTTT. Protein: CASSHRGTEAFF.

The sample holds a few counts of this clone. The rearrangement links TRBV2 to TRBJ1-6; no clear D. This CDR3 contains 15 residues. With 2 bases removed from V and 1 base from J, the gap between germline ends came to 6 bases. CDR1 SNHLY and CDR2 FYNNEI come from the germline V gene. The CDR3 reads CASSERGSYNSPLHF. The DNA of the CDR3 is TGTGCCAGCAGTGAACGGGGTTCCTATAATTCACCCCTCCACTTT.

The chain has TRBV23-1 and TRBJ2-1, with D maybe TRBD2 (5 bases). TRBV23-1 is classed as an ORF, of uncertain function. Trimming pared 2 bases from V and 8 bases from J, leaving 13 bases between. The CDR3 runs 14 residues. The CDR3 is CASSQGGPGDEQFF. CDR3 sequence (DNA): TGCGCCAGCAGTCAAGGAGGTCCGGGTGATGAGCAGTTCTTC.

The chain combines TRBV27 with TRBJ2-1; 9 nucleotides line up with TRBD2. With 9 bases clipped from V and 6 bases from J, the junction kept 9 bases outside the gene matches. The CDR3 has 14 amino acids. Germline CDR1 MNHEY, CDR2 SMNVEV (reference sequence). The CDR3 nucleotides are TGTGCCAGTCGGGGCAGCGGGGGGCGCAATGAGCAGTTCTTC. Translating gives CASRGSGGRNEQFF.

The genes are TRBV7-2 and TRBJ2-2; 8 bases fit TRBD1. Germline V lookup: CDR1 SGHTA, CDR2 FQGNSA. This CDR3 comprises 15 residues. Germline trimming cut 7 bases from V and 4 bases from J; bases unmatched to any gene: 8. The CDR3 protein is CASTADRVRTGELFF. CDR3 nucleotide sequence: TGTGCCAGCACCGCGGACAGGGTGCGCACCGGGGAGCTGTTTTTT. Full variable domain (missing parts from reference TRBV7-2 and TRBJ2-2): GAGVSQSPSNKVTEKGKDVELRCDPISGHTALYWYRQSLGQGLEFLIYFQGNSAPDKSGLPSDRFSAERTGGSVSTLTIQRTQQEDSAVYLCASTADRVRTGELFFGEGSRLTVL.

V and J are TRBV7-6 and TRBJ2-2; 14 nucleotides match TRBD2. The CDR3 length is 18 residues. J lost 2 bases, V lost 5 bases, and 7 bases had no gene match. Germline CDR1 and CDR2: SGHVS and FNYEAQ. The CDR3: CASSPGLAGVENTGELFF. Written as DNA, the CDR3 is TGTGCCAGCAGCCCGGGACTAGCGGGAGTTGAAAACACCGGGGAGCTGTTTTTT. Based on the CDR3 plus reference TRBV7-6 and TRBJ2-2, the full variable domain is GAGVSQSPRYKVTKRGQDVALRCDPISGHVSLYWYRQALGQGPEFLTYFNYEAQQDKSGLPNDRFSAERPEGSISTLTIQRTEQRDSAMYRCASSPGLAGVENTGELFFGEGSRLTVL.

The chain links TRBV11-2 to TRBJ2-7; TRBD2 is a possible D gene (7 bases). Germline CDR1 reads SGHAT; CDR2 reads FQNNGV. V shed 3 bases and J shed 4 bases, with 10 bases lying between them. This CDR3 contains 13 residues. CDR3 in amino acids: CASSFRGAYEQYF. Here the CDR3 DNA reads TGTGCCAGCAGCTTCCGGGGGGCGTACGAGCAGTACTTC.

The CDR3 is CASSRSHPRDSRGNTQYF. CDR3 sequence (DNA): TGTGCCAGCAGCCGATCCCACCCACGGGACAGCCGAGGGAATACGCAGTATTTT. V gene TRBV5-4 combines with J gene TRBJ2-3, with 7 bases aligning to TRBD1. The germline CDR1 and CDR2 sequences are SGHNT and YYREEE (reference sequence). V was pared by 4 bases and J by 7 bases, with 21 bases of the junction left unmatched. The CDR3 contains 18 residues.

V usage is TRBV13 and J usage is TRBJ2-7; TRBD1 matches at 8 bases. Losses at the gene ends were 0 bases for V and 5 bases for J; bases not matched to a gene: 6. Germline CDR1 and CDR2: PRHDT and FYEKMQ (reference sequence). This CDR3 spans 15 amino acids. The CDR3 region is CASSLGAGGKNEQYF. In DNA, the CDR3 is TGTGCCAGCAGCTTAGGGGCAGGGGGCAAGAACGAGCAGTACTTC.

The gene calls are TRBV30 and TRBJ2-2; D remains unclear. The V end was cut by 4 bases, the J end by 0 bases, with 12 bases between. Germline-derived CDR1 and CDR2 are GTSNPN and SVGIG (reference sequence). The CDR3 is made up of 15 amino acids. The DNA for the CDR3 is TGTGCCTGGACATCGCAGAGCGCGAACACCGGGGAGCTGTTTTTT. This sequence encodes CAWTSQSANTGELFF.

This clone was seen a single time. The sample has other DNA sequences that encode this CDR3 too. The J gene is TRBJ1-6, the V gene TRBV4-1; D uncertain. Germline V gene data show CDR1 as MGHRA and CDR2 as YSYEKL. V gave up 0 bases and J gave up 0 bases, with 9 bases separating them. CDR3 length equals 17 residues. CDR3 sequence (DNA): TGCGCCAGCAGCCAAGATCGGGGAAGCTCCTATAATTCACCCCTCCACTTT. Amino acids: CASSQDRGSSYNSPLHF.